This T cell receptor (beta chain) was obtained from a study of blood T cell repertoires in COVID-19. This clone was recorded once. The study assigned cohorts using participant-reported clinical history. The study counted Cohort 3 donors as recovered given two negative PCRs, clearance, or symptom resolution. Original methodology: Reference gene primers were amplified, and this amplification served to estimate nucleated cell counts. Repertoires were generated with immunoSEQ multiplex PCR, while TCRdb's copy carries only in-frame clones and drops some. The V and J calls and clone size are taken from that table; D and trimming were inferred from the DNA. The data show nearly 350,000 clones, approximately 84% seen once. Germline values: CDR1 SGHTS, CDR2 YDEGEE. This CDR3 has 14 amino acids. Trimming took 2 bases from V and 6 from J; bases not matched to a gene: 5.

Sequenced sample: PBMCs or T cells enriched from blood (not recorded which). This TCR was recovered from a woman aged 25 to 39 who had recovered from COVID-19. This sequence joins TRBV5-8 and TRBJ1-2; TRBD1 matches at 9 bases. CDR3 protein: CASSFRDRVHGYTF. The CDR3 DNA is TGTGCCAGCAGCTTCCGGGACAGGGTTCATGGCTACACCTTC. Using reference TRBV5-8 and TRBJ1-2 for the parts outside the CDR3, the full variable domain is EAGVTQSPTHLIKTRGQQATLRCSPISGHTSVYWYQQALGLGLQFLLWYDEGEERNRGNFPPRFSGRQFPNYSSELNVNALELEDSALYLCASSFRDRVHGYTFGSGTRLTVV.